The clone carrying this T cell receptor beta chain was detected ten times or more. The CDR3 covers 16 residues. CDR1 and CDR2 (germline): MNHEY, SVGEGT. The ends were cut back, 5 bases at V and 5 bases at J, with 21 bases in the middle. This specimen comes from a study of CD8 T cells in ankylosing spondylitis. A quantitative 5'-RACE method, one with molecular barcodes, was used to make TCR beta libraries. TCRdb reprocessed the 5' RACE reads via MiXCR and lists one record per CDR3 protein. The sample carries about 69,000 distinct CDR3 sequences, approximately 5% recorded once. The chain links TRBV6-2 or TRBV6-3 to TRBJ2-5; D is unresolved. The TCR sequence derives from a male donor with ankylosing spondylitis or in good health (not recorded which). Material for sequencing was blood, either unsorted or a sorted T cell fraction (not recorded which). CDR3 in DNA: TGTGCCAGCAGTCTTGGAGTTTTCCAGTCTGGGGAGACCCAGTACTTC. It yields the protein CASSLGVFQSGETQYF.